These 5 T cell receptor beta chains originate from one sample sequenced in a study of graft-versus-host responses after intestinal transplantation. The method was immunoSEQ multiplex PCR; TCRdb's version includes in-frame clones alone and lacks a portion of them. The sample consists of 35,000 to 45,000 clones, about 95% of them appearing once. Their antigen targets remain unknown. The sequenced sample was unstimulated CD8+ T cells sorted from spleen or lymph node cells, obtained before transplant. The receptors shown here come from a human donor who was the organ donor for an intestinal transplant.

Only one count was recorded for this clone. This chain uses TRBV9 with TRBJ2-6; D tentatively reads TRBD1 or TRBD2 (5 bases each). Between the trimmed V and J ends, which lost 5 bases and 1 base, there was a span of 16 bases. Germline V gives CDR1 SGDLS, CDR2 YYNGEE. The CDR3 has 17 amino acids. The DNA for the CDR3 is TGTGCCAGCAGGGCAGGGACCCCCACTTCTGGGGCCAACGTCCTGACTTTC. Its protein is CASRAGTPTSGANVLTF.

V usage is TRBV27 and J usage is TRBJ2-3; the match to TRBD1 covers 7 bases. The CDR3 is 13 amino acids. The V gene end was trimmed by 6 bases and the J gene end by 6 bases; junction bases not matched to a gene: 6. Germline assignment: CDR1 MNHEY and CDR2 SMNVEV (reference sequence). The CDR3 DNA sequence: TGTGCCAGCAGAGTTACAGGGGCTGATACGCAGTATTTT. It specifies CASRVTGADTQYF.

The CDR3, as DNA: TGTGCCAGTAGTATTTCGGGGGACGAGCAGTACTTC. It codes for CASSISGDEQYF. V and J are TRBV19 and TRBJ2-7; D is perhaps TRBD2 (6 bases). Germline V lookup: CDR1 LNHDA, CDR2 SQIVND (reference sequence). The CDR3 length is 12 residues. Trimming took 3 bases from V and 5 from J, leaving 8 bases between them.

The chain joins TRBV10-3 to TRBJ2-7; the D gene is possibly TRBD2 (6 bases). V was pared by 2 bases and J by 1 base, with 12 bases between. The CDR3 length is 15 residues. CDR1 ENHRY and CDR2 SYGVKD come from the germline V gene. This CDR3 is CAISEGSGGSYEQYF. In nucleotides, the CDR3 is TGTGCCATCAGTGAGGGGTCCGGGGGATCCTACGAGCAGTACTTC.

The rearrangement joins TRBV12-5 to TRBJ2-1, with D unclear. This CDR3 region has 14 residues. CDR1 is LGHNT, CDR2 FRNRAP, per germline. Trimming took 7 bases from V and 4 from J, leaving 14 bases between them. CDR3 protein: CASAPGWGYNEQFF. The CDR3 DNA reads TGTGCTAGTGCCCCCGGGTGGGGTTACAATGAGCAGTTCTTC.